The rows below give T cell receptor beta chains drawn from one sample of a study of shared clonotypes between healthy human individuals. This table comes from immunoSEQ multiplex PCR, and its TCRdb copy is limited to in-frame clones, with some not included. This sample yields some 2,500,000 clones, of which less than 95% are seen a single time; 0.37% belongs to the top ten. Sequencing was performed on naive CD4+ T cells from PBMCs. Receptor source: a man younger than 35 in good health. Some clones in this sample may be carry-over from other donors' samples. The CDR3 runs from the conserved cysteine through the conserved F or W. Each record gives: CDR3 length, V gene, J gene, CDR3 protein.

15	TRBV2	TRBJ1-1	CASLVGILKNTEAFF
13	TRBV6-5	TRBJ2-7	CASSPRGDYEQYF
12	TRBV7-3	TRBJ2-2	CASSFDTGELFF
14	TRBV28	TRBJ1-4	CASSLRGTGEKLFF
15	TRBV19	TRBJ1-5	CASSPPGGLPQPQHF
16	TRBV9	TRBJ2-7	CASSPFLPVPPYEQYF
16	TRBV19	TRBJ2-1	CASSIAFGTANNEQFF
14	TRBV2	TRBJ2-7	CASSPGQGTHEQYF
17	TRBV11-2	TRBJ2-2	CASSLDGARPNTGELFF
14	TRBV2	TRBJ1-4	CASSQGDTNEKLFF
13	TRBV7-2	TRBJ2-5	CASSSRPQETQYF
15	TRBV18	TRBJ1-1	CASSPTQILNTEAFF
17	TRBV7-3	TRBJ2-4	CASSLTGGMGPQNIQYF
15	TRBV7-3	TRBJ2-1	CASSKLAGALAEQFF
13	TRBV30	TRBJ2-2	CAWREGNTGELFF
20	TRBV7-3	TRBJ1-5	CASSRIEGSRDRWPHQPQHF
13	TRBV25-1	TRBJ2-5	CASNRNIGETQYF
12	TRBV6-5	TRBJ1-6	CASSYSNQPLHF
15	TRBV28	TRBJ2-1	CASERTSGRVNEQFF
16	TRBV5-1	TRBJ2-3	CASSSPGQGAGDTQYF
14	TRBV7-2	TRBJ2-4	CASSLGLAKNIQYF
13	TRBV7-2	TRBJ2-7	CASSFSAEGEQYF
14	TRBV6-1	TRBJ2-7	CASSGTTATYEQYF
14	TRBV6-1	TRBJ2-3	CASSEVAGPDTQYF
14	TRBV6-6	TRBJ1-2	CASTTSGGNYGYTF
15	TRBV27	TRBJ2-3	CASRPAGWVTDTQYF
15	TRBV5-6	TRBJ2-6	CASSLGVPGANVLTF
14	TRBV6-4	TRBJ1-2	CASRAGTGFYGYTF